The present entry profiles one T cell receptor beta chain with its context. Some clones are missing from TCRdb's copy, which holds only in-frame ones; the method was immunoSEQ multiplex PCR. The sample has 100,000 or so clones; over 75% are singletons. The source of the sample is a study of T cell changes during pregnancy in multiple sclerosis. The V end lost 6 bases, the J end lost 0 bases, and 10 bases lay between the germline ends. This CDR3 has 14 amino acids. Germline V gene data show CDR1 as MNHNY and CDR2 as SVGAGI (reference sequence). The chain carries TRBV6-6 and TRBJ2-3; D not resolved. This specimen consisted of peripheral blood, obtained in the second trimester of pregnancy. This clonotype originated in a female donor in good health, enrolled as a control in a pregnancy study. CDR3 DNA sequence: TGTGCCAGCAGGGCCCTGGCTAGCACAGATACGCAGTATTTT. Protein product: CASRALASTDTQYF.